A selection of T cell receptor beta chains follows, all from one sample in a study of blood T cell repertoires in COVID-19. The protocol was immunoSEQ multiplex PCR, while the TCRdb copy is restricted to in-frame clones and leaves out a portion. The table lists some 220,000 clones, approximately 85% of them singletons. Sample: peripheral blood. All receptors come from a woman in her 70s with COVID-19, enrolled during active disease. CDR3s include the opening cysteine and the closing phenylalanine or tryptophan. The D gene is left open where the match is weak. Clone size, where shown, is once, few, many, or a class for clones that have expanded.

once,-,TRBJ2-5,TRBV30,CAWSPPPGQETQYF,TGTGCCTGGAGTCCACCCCCCGGCCAAGAGACCCAGTACTTC
-,TRBD1,TRBJ1-2,TRBV5-1,CASSPDRDYGYTF,TGCGCCAGCAGCCCGGACAGGGACTATGGCTACACCTTC
-,-,TRBJ1-5,TRBV19,CASSTSAAGDNQPQHF,TGTGCCAGTAGCACCTCAGCGGCAGGGGACAATCAGCCCCAGCATTTT
-,-,TRBJ1-1,TRBV5-1,CASSLVGASTEAFF,TGCGCCAGCAGCTTGGTGGGCGCAAGCACTGAAGCTTTCTTT
-,TRBD1,TRBJ1-1,TRBV7-2,CASSLRGQGVTEAFF,TGTGCCAGCAGCTTAAGGGGACAGGGGGTTACTGAAGCTTTCTTT
-,-,TRBJ2-3,TRBV7-2,CASSLTGNTDTQYF,TGTGCCAGCAGCTTAACAGGGAATACAGATACGCAGTATTTT
-,-,TRBJ1-1,TRBV7-8,CASSFGRVGTEAFF,TGTGCCAGCAGCTTCGGCAGGGTGGGCACTGAAGCTTTCTTT
-,-,TRBJ2-2,TRBV3-1/TRBV3-2,CASSQVGDTGELFF,TGTGCCAGCAGCCAAGTCGGGGACACCGGGGAGCTGTTTTTT
-,TRBD2,TRBJ2-5,TRBV5-1,CASSLGSGGPEETQYF,TGCGCCAGCAGCTTGGGTAGCGGGGGTCCCGAAGAGACCCAGTACTTC
-,TRBD1,TRBJ2-1,TRBV6-1,CASSEARDRGFHEQFF,TGTGCCAGCAGTGAAGCTCGGGACAGGGGTTTTCATGAGCAGTTCTTC
-,-,TRBJ1-2,TRBV7-2,CASSPIGVVSNYGYTF,TGTGCCAGCAGCCCTATCGGGGTGGTATCTAACTATGGCTACACCTTC
-,TRBD1,TRBJ2-7,TRBV3-1/TRBV3-2,CASRVGQGASSEQYF,TGTGCCAGCAGGGTGGGACAGGGGGCATCCTCCGAGCAGTACTTC
many,TRBD2,TRBJ2-2,TRBV15,CATSREGLAGRLELFF,TGTGCCACCAGCAGAGAGGGACTAGCGGGGCGGTTGGAGCTGTTTTTT
-,TRBD2,TRBJ2-3,TRBV10-3,CAIAGVSSDTQYF,TGTGCCATCGCGGGGGTCAGCTCAGATACGCAGTATTTT
once,TRBD1,TRBJ2-5,TRBV6-5,CASRRGTGSGETQYF,TGTGCCAGCAGAAGGGGGACAGGAAGCGGGGAGACCCAGTACTTC
-,-,TRBJ2-5,TRBV25-1,CASSDSSGLQETQYF,TGTGCCAGCAGTGACTCCAGCGGGCTCCAAGAGACCCAGTACTTC
-,-,TRBJ2-7,TRBV6-2/TRBV6-3,CASSYSLGEYEQYF,TGTGCCAGCAGTTACTCGCTGGGAGAGTACGAGCAGTACTTC
-,-,TRBJ1-2,TRBV11-2,CASSLAPGDYGYTF,TGTGCCAGCAGCTTAGCTCCGGGGGACTATGGCTACACCTTC
-,TRBD2,TRBJ2-2,TRBV3-1/TRBV3-2,CASSRGLAGAFVNTGELFF,TGTGCCAGCAGCCGTGGCCTAGCGGGAGCTTTCGTGAACACCGGGGAGCTGTTTTTT
-,-,TRBJ2-3,TRBV4-2,CASSPEGPTDTQYF,TGTGCCAGCAGCCCTGAGGGCCCCACAGATACGCAGTATTTT
-,-,TRBJ1-2,TRBV12-2,CASRFSGNYGYTF,TGTGCAAGTCGCTTCTCGGGGAACTATGGCTACACCTTC
-,TRBD2,TRBJ2-1,TRBV29-1,CSVELAGYNEQFF,TGCAGCGTTGAACTAGCGGGATACAATGAGCAGTTCTTC